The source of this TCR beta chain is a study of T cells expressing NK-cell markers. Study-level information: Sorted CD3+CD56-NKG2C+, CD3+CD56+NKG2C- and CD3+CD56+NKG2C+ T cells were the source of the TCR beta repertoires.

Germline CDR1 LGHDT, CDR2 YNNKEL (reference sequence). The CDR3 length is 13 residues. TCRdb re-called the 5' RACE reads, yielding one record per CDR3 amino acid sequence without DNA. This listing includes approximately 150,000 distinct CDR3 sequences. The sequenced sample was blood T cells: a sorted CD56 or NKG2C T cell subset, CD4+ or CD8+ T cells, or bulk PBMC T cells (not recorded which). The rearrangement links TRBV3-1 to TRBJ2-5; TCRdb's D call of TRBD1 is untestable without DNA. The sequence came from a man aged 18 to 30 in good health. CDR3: CASSATGEGTQYF.